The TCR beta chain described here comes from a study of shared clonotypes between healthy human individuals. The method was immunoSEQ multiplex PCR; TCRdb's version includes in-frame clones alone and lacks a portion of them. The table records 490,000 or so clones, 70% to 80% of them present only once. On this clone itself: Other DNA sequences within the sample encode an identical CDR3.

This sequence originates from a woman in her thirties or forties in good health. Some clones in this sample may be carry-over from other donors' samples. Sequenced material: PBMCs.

The CDR3 DNA sequence: TGCGCCAGCAGCTTTTTAGGCACCGGGGAGCTGTTTTTT. This gives the protein CASSFLGTGELFF. This chain joins TRBV5-1 and TRBJ2-2, with D hard to call. The CDR3 is 13 residues long. V was pared by 2 bases and J by 4 bases, with 6 bases between. Germline loops: CDR1 SGHRS, CDR2 YFSETQ.